This TCR beta chain is from a study of graft-versus-host responses after intestinal transplantation. CDR1 and CDR2 (germline): MDHEN, SYDVKM. The CDR3 contains 16 residues. V trimming: 2 bases; J trimming: 0 bases; junction bases outside the gene matches: 4. Produced via immunoSEQ multiplex PCR; TCRdb's table is partial and in-frame only. The sample holds over 75,000 clones, 86% seen once. Here the sequenced sample was PBMCs, taken 255 days after intestinal transplant. This chain uses TRBV28 with TRBJ1-5; 7 bases fit TRBD1. This receptor was identified in a human patient who received an intestinal transplant, so some T cells may come from the graft donor. The CDR3 region has the DNA TGTGCCAGCAGTTTAGGGACAGCTTATAGCAATCAGCCCCAGCATTTT. Translating gives CASSLGTAYSNQPQHF.